Only a few counts were recorded for the clone carrying this T cell receptor beta chain. Trimming stripped 4 bases from V and 5 bases from J, with 12 bases between. The germline gives CDR1 MGHDK, CDR2 SYGVNS. The CDR3 consists of 14 residues. A single record per CDR3 protein comes from TCRdb applying MiXCR to the RT-PCR reads. The sample records around 700,000 distinct CDR3 sequences, 11% to 15% being singletons. The chain employs TRBV25-1 and TRBJ1-5; D not resolved. Sequenced: memory CD4+ T cells from blood. This clonotype originated in a female donor in good health, serving as a healthy control. In DNA, the CDR3 is TGTGCCAGCAGTGGGAACAAGGATGATCAGCCCCAGCATTTT. It specifies CASSGNKDDQPQHF.